Below are 21 T cell receptor beta chains sequenced from a single sample in a study of shared clonotypes between healthy human individuals. Here immunoSEQ multiplex PCR was the method, and the copy in TCRdb shows in-frame clones only, minus some. The sample gives 2 million to 3 million clones, approximately 94% of which show up once; 0.36% is in the top ten. The sequenced sample was naive CD4+ T cells from PBMCs. Sample subset: CD45RA+ positively selected. The receptors shown here come from a man aged 18 to 35 in good health. Some clones in this sample may be carry-over from other donors' samples.

V and J are TRBV27 and TRBJ2-7; maybe TRBD1 (6 bases). V lost 6 bases, J lost 3 bases, and 9 bases lay in between. Germline V gene lookup returns CDR1 MNHEY and CDR2 SMNVEV (reference sequence). The CDR3 spans 12 residues. The CDR3 coding sequence is TGTGCCAGCAGAGACAGGAACTACGAGCAGTACTTC. Protein: CASRDRNYEQYF.

J is TRBJ2-7 and V is TRBV2; 7 bases are shared with TRBD2. CDR3 length equals 12 residues. Germline values: CDR1 SNHLY, CDR2 FYNNEI. CDR3 sequence: CGSGRQQYEQYF. DNA for the CDR3: TGTGGTTCCGGGAGGCAGCAATACGAGCAGTACTTC.

The chain couples TRBV5-1 to TRBJ1-2; a possible D gene is TRBD1 (6 bases). Germline V gives CDR1 SGHRS, CDR2 YFSETQ. CDR3 size: 14 residues. Trimming took 4 bases from V and 1 from J, leaving 11 bases between them. CDR3 protein: CASSSTGFNYGYTF. CDR3 sequence (DNA): TGCGCCAGCAGCAGCACAGGGTTTAACTATGGCTACACCTTC.

The chain links TRBV7-9 to TRBJ2-7; a possible D gene is TRBD1 (5 bases). Germline V CDR1 and CDR2: SEHNR, FQNEAQ (reference sequence). V was trimmed by 1 base and J by 4 bases, leaving 11 bases between them. The CDR3 extends over 14 amino acids. This CDR3 reads CASSLGGQRYEQYF. CDR3 bases: TGTGCCAGCAGCTTAGGCGGACAAAGATACGAGCAGTACTTC.

This clone has a single count. The chain is built from TRBV5-1 and TRBJ2-1; TRBD2 aligns across 14 bases. The CDR3 runs to 18 residues. V was pared by 4 bases and J by 7 bases, with 13 bases of the junction left unmatched. CDR1 is SGHRS, CDR2 YFSETQ, per germline. CDR3 amino acids: CASSVGGLAGGVGNEQFF. CDR3 DNA sequence: TGCGCCAGCAGCGTTGGAGGACTAGCGGGGGGTGTAGGAAATGAGCAGTTCTTC. Filled out from reference TRBV5-1 and TRBJ2-1, the complete variable domain reads KAGVTQTPRYLIKTRGQQVTLSCSPISGHRSVSWYQQTPGQGLQFLFEYFSETQRNKGNFPGRFSGRQFSNSRSEMNVSTLELGDSALYLCASSVGGLAGGVGNEQFFGPGTRLTVL.

The chain joins TRBV18 to TRBJ2-7, with D perhaps assigned TRBD1 or TRBD2 (7 bases each). V shed 2 bases and J shed 5 bases, with 13 bases lying between them. Per germline, CDR1 KGHSH and CDR2 LQKENI. The length of the CDR3 is 14 residues. The CDR3 DNA reads as TGTGCCAGCTCACCAAGCGGGACAGCCGACGAGCAGTACTTC. Encoded protein: CASSPSGTADEQYF.

The rearrangement joins TRBV4-3 to TRBJ2-2; a possible D gene is TRBD1 (5 bases). Germline CDR1 and CDR2: LGHNA and YSLEER. This CDR3 has 15 residues. V shed 4 bases and J shed 4 bases, with 13 bases lying between them. CDR3 residues: CASSPIQEFTGELFF. In DNA, the CDR3 is TGCGCCAGCAGCCCGATACAGGAATTCACCGGGGAGCTGTTTTTT.

The chain carries TRBV7-9 and TRBJ2-2, with a tentative D call TRBD1 (5 bases). Germline CDR1 is SEHNR and CDR2 is FQNEAQ (reference sequence). The V end was cut by 2 bases, the J end by 4 bases, with 5 bases between. CDR3 length: 13 residues. CDR3 in DNA: TGTGCCAGCAGCTTAACAGGCACCGGGGAGCTGTTTTTT. Protein sequence: CASSLTGTGELFF.

Only one count was recorded for this clone. The same CDR3 also results from other DNA sequences found in this sample. The rearrangement joins TRBV2 to TRBJ1-3; 10 nucleotides align to TRBD1. Germline CDR1 SNHLY, CDR2 FYNNEI. J lost 8 bases, V lost 6 bases, and 1 base had no gene match. This CDR3 contains 12 residues. CDR3 sequence reads: CASRDRGDTIYF. Here the CDR3 DNA reads TGTGCCAGCAGGGACAGGGGGGACACCATATATTTT.

This chain connects TRBV7-7 to TRBJ2-2; 11 bases agree with TRBD2. Germline values: CDR1 SSHAT, CDR2 FNYEAQ (reference sequence). V dropped 5 bases and J dropped 6; count of bases not matched to a gene: 8. The CDR3 covers 16 residues. The CDR3 nucleotides are TGTGCCAGCAGCCGCAGAGTAGCGGGAGGGCCCGGGGAGCTGTTTTTT. This codes for CASSRRVAGGPGELFF.

The chain couples TRBV9 to TRBJ2-5, with D possibly being TRBD1 or TRBD2 (5 bases each). V lost 3 bases, J lost 7 bases, and 19 bases lay in between. This CDR3 contains 15 residues. CDR1 and CDR2 (germline): SGDLS, YYNGEE. CDR3 protein: CASSGNPISGGTQYF. As DNA, the CDR3 is TGTGCCAGCAGCGGAAACCCCATCAGTGGGGGGACCCAGTACTTC.

Comment on this clone: The identical CDR3 is also encoded by other nucleotide sequences in the sample. The chain couples TRBV5-1 to TRBJ1-6; D uncertain. Trimming took 0 bases from V and 8 from J, leaving 9 bases between them. This CDR3 spans 14 amino acids. Germline lookup yields CDR1 SGHRS and CDR2 YFSETQ. DNA for the CDR3: TGCGCCAGCAGCTTGGGAGGGATCGATTCACCCCTCCACTTT. This translates into CASSLGGIDSPLHF.

The chain employs TRBV19 and TRBJ2-7; no clear D gene. Germline loops: CDR1 LNHDA, CDR2 SQIVND (reference sequence). Trimming left V 3 bases short and J 2 bases short, with 8 bases between. The CDR3 covers 13 residues. The CDR3 sequence: CASSMRETYEQYF. In DNA form, the CDR3 reads TGTGCCAGTAGTATGCGAGAAACCTACGAGCAGTACTTC.

The chain couples TRBV18 to TRBJ1-2, with TRBD1 matching over 10 bases. V was clipped by 4 bases and J by 4 bases; unmatched bases: 6. This CDR3 has 15 residues. Germline CDR1 KGHSH, CDR2 LQKENI. The CDR3 here is CASSLDRGRIYGYTF. DNA of the CDR3: TGTGCCAGCTCACTGGACAGGGGGAGGATCTATGGCTACACCTTC.

The chain employs TRBV28 and TRBJ1-2; D is possibly TRBD1 (5 bases). Germline V gene data show CDR1 as MDHEN and CDR2 as SYDVKM. The CDR3 contains 12 residues. Trimming shortened V by 4 bases and J by 12 bases, and 15 bases separated the two germline ends. The CDR3 loop is CASSSTGRGNTF. The CDR3 coding sequence is TGTGCCAGCAGTTCAACGGGGCGCGGGAACACCTTC.

This chain uses TRBV7-6 with TRBJ2-1; TRBD2 aligns across 8 bases. The CDR3 length is 14 residues. Germline CDR1 reads SGHVS; CDR2 reads FNYEAQ. With 5 bases clipped from V and 8 bases from J, the junction kept 8 bases outside the gene matches. CDR3 nucleotide sequence: TGTGCCAGCAGCCGGGGACTAGATAAGGATGAGCAGTTCTTC. As protein: CASSRGLDKDEQFF.

The V call is TRBV9, the J call TRBJ1-2, with a tentative D call TRBD1 (6 bases). This CDR3 contains 13 residues. With 6 bases removed from V and 8 bases from J, the gap between germline ends came to 17 bases. Germline CDR1 and CDR2: SGDLS and YYNGEE. CDR3 in amino acids: CASTQGTAGGYTF. CDR3 bases: TGTGCCAGCACCCAGGGGACTGCGGGAGGCTACACCTTC.

Notes on this clone: Additional DNA sequences in this sample encode the identical CDR3. V and J are TRBV18 and TRBJ2-5; TRBD2 matches at 7 bases. The CDR3 consists of 13 residues. V dropped 4 bases and J dropped 5; count of bases not matched to a gene: 4. Germline V lookup: CDR1 KGHSH, CDR2 LQKENI. The CDR3 sequence is CASSRGGAETQYF. In DNA form, the CDR3 reads TGTGCCAGCTCACGGGGAGGGGCGGAGACCCAGTACTTC.

V and J are TRBV7-9 and TRBJ1-1, with TRBD1 identical over 7 bases. CDR1 SEHNR and CDR2 FQNEAQ come from the germline V gene (reference sequence). The CDR3 totals 15 residues. V trimming: 2 bases; J trimming: 4 bases; junction bases outside the gene matches: 7. CDR3 protein: CASSLTGAGGTEAFF. CDR3 bases: TGTGCCAGCAGCTTAACAGGGGCCGGGGGCACTGAAGCTTTCTTT.

This clone was observed once. The gene calls are TRBV5-1 and TRBJ2-1; D is undetermined. The length of the CDR3 is 18 residues. Trimming took 0 bases from V and 1 from J, leaving 17 bases between them. CDR1 and CDR2 from the germline V gene are SGHRS and YFSETQ. CDR3 nucleotide sequence: TGCGCCAGCAGCTTGGTGCCCCCTTTCGGTTCTTCCTACAATGAGCAGTTCTTC. Protein: CASSLVPPFGSSYNEQFF.

The chain joins TRBV28 to TRBJ2-7, with D unresolved. Germline CDR1 MDHEN, CDR2 SYDVKM. This CDR3 has 12 residues. V was pared by 3 bases and J by 9 bases, with 12 bases between. CDR3 in DNA: TGTGCCAGCAGTTTTGTCTCCTCGTGGCAGTACTTC. It is translated as CASSFVSSWQYF.